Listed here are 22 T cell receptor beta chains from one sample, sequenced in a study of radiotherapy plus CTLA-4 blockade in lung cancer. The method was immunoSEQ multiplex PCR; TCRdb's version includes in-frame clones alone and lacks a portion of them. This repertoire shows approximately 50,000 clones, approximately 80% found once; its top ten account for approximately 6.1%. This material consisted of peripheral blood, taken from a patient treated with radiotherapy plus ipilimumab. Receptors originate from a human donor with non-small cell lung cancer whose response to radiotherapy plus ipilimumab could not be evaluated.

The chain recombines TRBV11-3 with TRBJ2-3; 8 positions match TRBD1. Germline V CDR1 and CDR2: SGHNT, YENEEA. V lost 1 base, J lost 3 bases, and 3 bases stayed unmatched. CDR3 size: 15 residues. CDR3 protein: CASSLAGQGTDTQYF. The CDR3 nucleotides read TGTGCCAGCAGCTTAGCCGGACAGGGTACAGATACGCAGTATTTT. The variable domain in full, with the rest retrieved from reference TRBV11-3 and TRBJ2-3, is EAGVVQSPRYKIIEKKQPVAFWCNPISGHNTLYWYLQNLGQGPELLIRYENEEAVDDSQLPKDRFSAERLKGVDSTLKIQPAELGDSAVYLCASSLAGQGTDTQYFGPGTRLTVL.

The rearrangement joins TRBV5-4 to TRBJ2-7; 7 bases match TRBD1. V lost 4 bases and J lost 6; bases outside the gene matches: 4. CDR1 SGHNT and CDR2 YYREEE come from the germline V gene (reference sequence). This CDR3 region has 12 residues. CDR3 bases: TGTGCCAGCAGCAACGACAGGGTCGAGCAGTACTTC. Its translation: CASSNDRVEQYF.

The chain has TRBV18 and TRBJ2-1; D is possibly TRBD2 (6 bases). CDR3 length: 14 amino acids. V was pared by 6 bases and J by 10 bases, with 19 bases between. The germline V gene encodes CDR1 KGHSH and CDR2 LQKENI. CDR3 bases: TGTGCCAGCTCCCAGGGCCCGGGAGAAAGGGAGCAGTTCTTC. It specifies CASSQGPGEREQFF.

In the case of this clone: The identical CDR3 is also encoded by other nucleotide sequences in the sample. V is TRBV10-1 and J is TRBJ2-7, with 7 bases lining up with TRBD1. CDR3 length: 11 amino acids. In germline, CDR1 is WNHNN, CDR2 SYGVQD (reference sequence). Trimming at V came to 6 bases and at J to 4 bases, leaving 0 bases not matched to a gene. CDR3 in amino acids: CASSRGYEQYF. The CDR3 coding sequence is TGCGCCAGCAGCAGGGGGTACGAGCAGTACTTC.

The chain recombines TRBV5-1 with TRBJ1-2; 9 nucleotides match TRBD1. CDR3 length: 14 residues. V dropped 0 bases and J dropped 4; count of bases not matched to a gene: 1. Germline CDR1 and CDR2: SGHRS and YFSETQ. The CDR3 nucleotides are TGCGCCAGCAGCTTGGGGACAGGGGTCTATGGCTACACCTTC. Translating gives CASSLGTGVYGYTF.

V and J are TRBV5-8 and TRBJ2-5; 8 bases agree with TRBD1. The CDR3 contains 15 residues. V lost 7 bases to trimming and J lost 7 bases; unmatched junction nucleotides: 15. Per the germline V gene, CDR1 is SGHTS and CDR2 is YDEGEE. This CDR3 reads CASVEPGGPKGTQYF. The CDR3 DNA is TGTGCCAGCGTTGAGCCAGGGGGCCCTAAAGGGACCCAGTACTTC.

The CDR3 DNA sequence: TGCGCCAGCGGGGGGTCACGAAATCAGCCCCAGCATTTT. Its protein is CASGGSRNQPQHF. The genes are TRBV4-1 and TRBJ1-5, with a weak D call TRBD1 (5 bases). Trimming cost V 8 bases and J 4 bases, with 12 bases left between them. Germline V gene sequence: CDR1 MGHRA, CDR2 YSYEKL. The CDR3 totals 13 residues.

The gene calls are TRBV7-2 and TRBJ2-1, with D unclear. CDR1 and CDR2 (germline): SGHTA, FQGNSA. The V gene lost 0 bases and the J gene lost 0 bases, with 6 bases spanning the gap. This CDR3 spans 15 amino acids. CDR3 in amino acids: CASSLAAVSYNEQFF. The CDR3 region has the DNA TGTGCCAGCAGCTTAGCGGCAGTCTCCTACAATGAGCAGTTCTTC.

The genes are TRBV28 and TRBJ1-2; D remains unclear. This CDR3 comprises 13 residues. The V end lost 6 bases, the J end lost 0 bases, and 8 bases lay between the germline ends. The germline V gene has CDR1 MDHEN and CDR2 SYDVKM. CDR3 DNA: TGTGCCAGCAGCTCCCCAGCTAACTATGGCTACACCTTC. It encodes CASSSPANYGYTF.

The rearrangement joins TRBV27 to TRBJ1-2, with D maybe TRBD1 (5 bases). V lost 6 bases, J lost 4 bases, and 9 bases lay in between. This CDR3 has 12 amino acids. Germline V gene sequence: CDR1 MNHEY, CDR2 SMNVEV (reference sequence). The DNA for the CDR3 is TGTGCCAGCAGCATGGGGGGCTATGGCTACACCTTC. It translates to CASSMGGYGYTF.

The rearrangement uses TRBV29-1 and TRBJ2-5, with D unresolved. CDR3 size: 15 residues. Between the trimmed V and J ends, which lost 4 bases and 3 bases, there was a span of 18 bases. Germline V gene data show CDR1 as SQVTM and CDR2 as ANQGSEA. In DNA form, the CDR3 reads TGCAGCGTTGCATTGACACTTGTGATAAAAGAGACCCAGTACTTC. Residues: CSVALTLVIKETQYF.

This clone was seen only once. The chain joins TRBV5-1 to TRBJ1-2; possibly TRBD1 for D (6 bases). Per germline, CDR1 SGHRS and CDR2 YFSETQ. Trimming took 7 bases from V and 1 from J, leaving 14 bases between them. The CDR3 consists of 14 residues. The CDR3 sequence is CASGTGGVNYGYTF. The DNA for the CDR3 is TGCGCCAGCGGTACGGGGGGCGTTAACTATGGCTACACCTTC.

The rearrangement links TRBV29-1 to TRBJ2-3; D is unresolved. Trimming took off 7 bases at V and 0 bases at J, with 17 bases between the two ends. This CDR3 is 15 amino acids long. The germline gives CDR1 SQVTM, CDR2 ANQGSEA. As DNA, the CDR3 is TGCAGCGCCACTGATTCCCCCACTAGCACAGATACGCAGTATTTT. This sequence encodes CSATDSPTSTDTQYF.

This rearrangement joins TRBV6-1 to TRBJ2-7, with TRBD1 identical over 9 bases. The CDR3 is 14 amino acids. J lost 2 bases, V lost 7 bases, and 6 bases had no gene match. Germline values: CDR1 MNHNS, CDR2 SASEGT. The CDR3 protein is CASTTGGMPYEQYF. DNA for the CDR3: TGTGCCAGCACTACAGGGGGCATGCCCTACGAGCAGTACTTC.

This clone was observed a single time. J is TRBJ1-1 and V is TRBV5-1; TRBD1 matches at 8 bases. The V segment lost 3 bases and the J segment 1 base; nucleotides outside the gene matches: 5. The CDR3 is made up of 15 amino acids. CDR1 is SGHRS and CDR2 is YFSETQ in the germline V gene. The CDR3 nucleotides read TGCGCCAGCAGCTGGGGGACAGGAACGAACACTGAAGCTTTCTTT. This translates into CASSWGTGTNTEAFF.

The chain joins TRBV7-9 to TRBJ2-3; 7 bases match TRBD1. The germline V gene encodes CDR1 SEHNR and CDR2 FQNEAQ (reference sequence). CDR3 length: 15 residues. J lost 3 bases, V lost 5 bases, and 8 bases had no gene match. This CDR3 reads CASSLGTAFTDTQYF. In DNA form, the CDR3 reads TGTGCCAGCAGCCTGGGGACAGCATTTACAGATACGCAGTATTTT. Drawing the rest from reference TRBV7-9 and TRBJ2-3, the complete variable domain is DTGVSQNPRHKITKRGQNVTFRCDPISEHNRLYWYRQTLGQGPEFLTYFQNEAQLEKSRLLSDRFSAERPKGSFSTLEIQRTEQGDSAMYLCASSLGTAFTDTQYFGPGTRLTVL.

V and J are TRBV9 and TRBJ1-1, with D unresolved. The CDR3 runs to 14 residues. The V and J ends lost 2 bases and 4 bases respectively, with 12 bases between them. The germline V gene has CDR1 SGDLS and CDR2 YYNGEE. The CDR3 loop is CASSVGGEGTEAFF. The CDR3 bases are TGTGCCAGCAGCGTTGGAGGAGAGGGCACTGAAGCTTTCTTT. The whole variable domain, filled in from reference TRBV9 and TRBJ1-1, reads DSGVTQTPKHLITATGQRVTLRCSPRSGDLSVYWYQQSLDQGLQFLIQYYNGEERAKGNILERFSAQQFPDLHSELNLSSLELGDSALYFCASSVGGEGTEAFFGQGTRLTVV.

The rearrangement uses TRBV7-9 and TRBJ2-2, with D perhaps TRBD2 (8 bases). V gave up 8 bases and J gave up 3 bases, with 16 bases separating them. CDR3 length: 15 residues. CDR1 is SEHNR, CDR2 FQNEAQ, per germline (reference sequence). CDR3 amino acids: CASGSGGGYTGELFF. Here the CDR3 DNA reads TGTGCCAGCGGATCGGGAGGGGGCTACACCGGGGAGCTGTTTTTT.

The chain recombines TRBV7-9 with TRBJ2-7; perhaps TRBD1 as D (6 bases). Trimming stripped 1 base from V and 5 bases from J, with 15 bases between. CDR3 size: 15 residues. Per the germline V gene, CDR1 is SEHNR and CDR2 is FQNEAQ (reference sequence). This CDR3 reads CASSLGDTNLDEQYF. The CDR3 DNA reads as TGTGCCAGCAGCTTAGGGGACACTAATCTAGACGAGCAGTACTTC.

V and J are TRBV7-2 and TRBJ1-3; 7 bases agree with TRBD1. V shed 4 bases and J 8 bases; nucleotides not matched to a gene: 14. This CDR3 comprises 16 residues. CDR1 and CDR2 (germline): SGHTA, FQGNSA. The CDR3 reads CASSSGQELYLDTIYF. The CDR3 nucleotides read TGTGCCAGCAGCTCCGGACAGGAGCTTTACTTGGACACCATATATTTT.

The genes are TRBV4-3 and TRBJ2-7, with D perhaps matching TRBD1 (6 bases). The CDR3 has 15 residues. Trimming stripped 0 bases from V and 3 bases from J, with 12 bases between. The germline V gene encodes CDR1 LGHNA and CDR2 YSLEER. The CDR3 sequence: CASSQDEGHRYEQYF. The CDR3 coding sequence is TGCGCCAGCAGCCAAGATGAGGGACATCGCTACGAGCAGTACTTC.

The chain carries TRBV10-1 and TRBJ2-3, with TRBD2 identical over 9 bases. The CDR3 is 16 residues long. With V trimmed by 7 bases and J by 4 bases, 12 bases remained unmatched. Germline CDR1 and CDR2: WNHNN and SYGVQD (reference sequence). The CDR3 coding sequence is TGCGCCAGCAACGGCCTGGCGGGGGGGCGGCCAGATACGCAGTATTTT. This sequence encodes CASNGLAGGRPDTQYF.